This passage covers 18 T cell receptor gamma chains from one sample sequenced in a study of gamma delta lymphoproliferative disorders and STAT genes. The receptor sequences were amplified from genomic DNA of peripheral blood mononuclear cells. TCRdb reanalysed the multiplex PCR reads with CATT. The sample carries 5,100 or so gamma-chain clones, about 7.7% recorded once. Sequences were obtained from blood. These receptors all come from a human donor in good health.

By share, this clone ranks as medium-sized (0.01 to 0.1%). The rearrangement uses TRGV2 and TRGJ1 or TRGJ2. Matching the DNA to germline supplied the J gene, which TCRdb does not give. Germline V gene data show CDR1 as EGSNGY and CDR2 as YDSYNSKV. Germline trimming cut 0 bases from V and 6 bases from J; bases unmatched to any gene: 8. The CDR3 consists of 14 residues. The CDR3 region has the DNA TGTGCCACCTGGGACGGGCCCCCTTCTTATAAGAAACTCTTT. It encodes CATWDGPPSYKKLF.

In this sample, this clone is medium-sized (0.01 to 0.1%). This chain connects TRGV8 to TRGJP2. Because TCRdb records no J gene, it was assigned here through a match of the DNA to germline. The CDR3 is 14 residues long. V was pared by 1 base and J by 4 bases, with 3 bases of the junction left unmatched. Germline CDR1 is VENAVY and CDR2 is YDSYNSRV. CDR3 bases: TGTGCCACCTGGGATAGATTTAGTGATTGGATCAAGACGTTT. Encoded protein: CATWDRFSDWIKTF.

This clone is labeled as medium-sized. V gene TRGV4 combines with J gene TRGJ1 or TRGJ2. Matching the DNA to germline supplied the J gene, which TCRdb does not give. Germline CDR1 and CDR2: EGSTGY and YDSYTSSV. With 10 bases clipped from V and 2 bases from J, the junction kept 11 bases outside the gene matches. The CDR3 is made up of 13 amino acids. The CDR3 nucleotides are TGTGCCACGGACCTAGGCCATTATTATAAGAAACTCTTT. Translating gives CATDLGHYYKKLF.

In this sample, this clone is medium-sized. The chain carries TRGV3 and TRGJ1 or TRGJ2. No J gene was available from TCRdb, and it was assigned here by a germline match of the DNA. V trimming: 0 bases; J trimming: 0 bases; junction bases outside the gene matches: 5. The CDR3 has 15 residues. Germline V CDR1 and CDR2: VTNTFY, YDVSTARD (reference sequence). In nucleotides, the CDR3 is TGTGCCACCTGGGACAGGCTGTCGAATTATTATAAGAAACTCTTT. Translated: CATWDRLSNYYKKLF.

This clone is medium-sized in the sample. V gene TRGV2 combines with J gene TRGJ1 or TRGJ2. Here the J gene came from matching the DNA to germline, since TCRdb omits it. Germline loops: CDR1 EGSNGY, CDR2 YDSYNSKV. The CDR3 is 14 residues long. J lost 0 bases, V lost 2 bases, and 4 bases had no gene match. The CDR3 DNA reads TGTGCCACCTGGGACGTCCCGAATTATTATAAGAAACTCTTT. Translation gives CATWDVPNYYKKLF.

This clone is classed as medium-sized. The rearrangement links TRGV8 to TRGJ1 or TRGJ2. TCRdb records no J gene; here it was assigned by comparing the DNA to germline. In germline, CDR1 is VENAVY, CDR2 YDSYNSRV. The CDR3 length is 14 residues. Germline trimming cut 2 bases from V and 4 bases from J; bases unmatched to any gene: 8. DNA of the CDR3: TGTGCCACCTGGGATACCTGTCTCTATTATAAGAAACTCTTT. The encoded protein is CATWDTCLYYKKLF.

This chain links TRGV10 with TRGJP1. The J gene, absent from TCRdb, was called here by matching the DNA to germline. TRGV10 is an ORF, and what it does is uncertain. The CDR3 runs 13 residues. With V trimmed by 12 bases and J by 0 bases, 5 bases remained unmatched. CDR3 DNA: TGTGCTGCCGTCCATACCACTGGTTGGTTCAAGATATTT. It is translated as CAAVHTTGWFKIF.

No J gene was named, though the V gene is TRGV10. TRGV10 falls under the ORF class, with uncertain function. The CDR3 has 11 residues. The CDR3 region is CAAWETREEIF. The CDR3 region has the DNA TGTGCTGCGTGGGAAACTCGGGAGGAGATATTT.

By its share, this clone is medium-sized. This rearrangement joins TRGV4 to TRGJ1 or TRGJ2. Here the J gene came from matching the DNA to germline, since TCRdb omits it. Unmatched junction bases numbered 17, after V lost 9 bases and J lost 3 bases. This CDR3 is 15 amino acids long. Germline CDR1 reads EGSTGY; CDR2 reads YDSYTSSV. As DNA, the CDR3 is TGTGCCACCGGTTGTACTCCATTAGGTTATTATAAGAAACTCTTT. It yields the protein CATGCTPLGYYKKLF.

Within the sample, this clone is medium-sized. The chain links TRGV3 to TRGJP2. The J gene was missing in TCRdb and was found by matching the end of the DNA to germline. The CDR3 loop spans 16 amino acids. Germline CDR1 VTNTFY, CDR2 YDVSTARD (reference sequence). Trimming cost V 0 bases and J 2 bases; bases outside gene matches: 6. The CDR3 is CATWDRRGSSDWIKTF. The DNA for the CDR3 is TGTGCCACCTGGGACAGGCGGGGGAGTAGTGATTGGATCAAGACGTTT.

This clone showed up many times. The chain recombines TRGV2 with TRGJ1 or TRGJ2. TCRdb lists no J gene, so it was determined here by aligning the DNA to germline. The CDR3 extends over 12 amino acids. Germline CDR1 reads EGSNGY; CDR2 reads YDSYNSKV. J was trimmed by 11 bases and V by 0 bases; bases with no gene match: 7. CDR3 DNA: TGTGCCACCTGGGACGGGTCGGGGGAGAAACTCTTT. Amino acids: CATWDGSGEKLF.

This clone is labeled as medium-sized. The V and J genes are TRGV4 and TRGJ1 or TRGJ2. TCRdb carries no J gene annotation; the J gene was assigned here by matching the DNA with germline. In germline, CDR1 is EGSTGY, CDR2 YDSYTSSV. V dropped 0 bases and J dropped 5; count of bases not matched to a gene: 7. This CDR3 spans 14 amino acids. The CDR3 here is CATWDGPGDYKKLF. DNA for the CDR3: TGTGCCACCTGGGATGGGCCAGGAGATTATAAGAAACTCTTT.

By sample fraction, this clone is medium-sized. The rearrangement links TRGV10 to TRGJ1 or TRGJ2. TCRdb is silent on the J gene; assignment here came from matching the DNA to germline. TRGV10 is an ORF for which the function is uncertain. J lost 6 bases, V lost 8 bases, and 8 bases had no gene match. This CDR3 is 12 amino acids long. CDR3 coding DNA: TGTGCTGCGTGGGATGATGGTTATAAGAAACTCTTT. This gives the protein CAAWDDGYKKLF.

V is TRGV4 and J is TRGJ1 or TRGJ2. As TCRdb names no J gene, one was assigned here on the basis of a DNA match to germline. The length of the CDR3 is 15 residues. Germline loops: CDR1 EGSTGY, CDR2 YDSYTSSV. The J segment lost 5 bases and the V segment lost 0 bases, leaving 10 bases of the junction unmatched. The CDR3 DNA sequence: TGTGCCACCTGGGATGGGCCCCATACGAATTATAAGAAACTCTTT. Its translation is CATWDGPHTNYKKLF.

Judged by abundance, this clone is medium-sized (0.01 to 0.1%). V is TRGV10 and J is TRGJP1. TCRdb offers no J gene call, so here the DNA was matched to germline to obtain one. TRGV10 is sorted into the ORF group, with uncertain function. The CDR3 runs to 17 residues. J lost 3 bases, V lost 8 bases, and 16 bases had no gene match. The CDR3 coding sequence is TGTGCTGCGTGGGACCGGATTAAGCGGGCCACTGGTTGGTTCAAGATATTT. It specifies CAAWDRIKRATGWFKIF.

This clone is medium-sized (0.01 to 0.1%) in the sample. The same CDR3 also results from other DNA sequences found in this sample. The rearrangement joins TRGV2 to TRGJ1 or TRGJ2. The J gene, not given by TCRdb, was assigned here from a germline match of the nucleotide sequence. V lost 0 bases, J lost 7 bases, and 3 bases stayed unmatched. This CDR3 contains 12 residues. Per germline, CDR1 EGSNGY and CDR2 YDSYNSKV. CDR3 bases: TGTGCCACCTGGGACGGGCCATATAAGAAACTCTTT. Its translation is CATWDGPYKKLF.

By share of the sample, this clone is large. This chain joins TRGV10 and TRGJP1. TCRdb lists no J gene, so it was determined here by aligning the DNA to germline. TRGV10 is annotated as an ORF whose role is uncertain. Unmatched junction bases numbered 10, after V lost 11 bases and J lost 6 bases. This CDR3 comprises 13 residues. This CDR3 reads CAATLGAGWFKIF. CDR3 nucleotides: TGTGCTGCGACACTAGGGGCTGGTTGGTTCAAGATATTT.

This clone is termed medium-sized (0.01 to 0.1%). Other DNA sequences within the sample encode an identical CDR3. This chain links TRGV2 with TRGJ1 or TRGJ2. Because TCRdb records no J gene, it was assigned here through a match of the DNA to germline. J gave up 0 bases and V 2 bases, and 4 bases lay outside the gene matches. Germline V gene lookup returns CDR1 EGSNGY and CDR2 YDSYNSKV. This CDR3 is built from 14 residues. CDR3 region: CATWDVSNYYKKLF. The CDR3, as DNA: TGTGCCACCTGGGACGTGTCGAATTATTATAAGAAACTCTTT.